The 12 T cell receptor beta chains below were found in one sample sequenced in a study of cytomegalovirus exposure and HLA in healthy donors. PCR primers comprised 60 Vbeta and 13 Jbeta primers. TCRdb's copy holds only in-frame clones and misses some; the assay was immunoSEQ multiplex PCR. The profile covers under 200,000 clones, with around 83% appearing a single time and roughly 0.99% taken by the ten largest. The sample was PBMCs. These receptors originate from a girl aged 2-10 years in good health and CMV-seropositive.

This chain joins TRBV28 and TRBJ2-7, with 11 bases matching TRBD1. The CDR3 runs 14 residues. Per germline, CDR1 MDHEN and CDR2 SYDVKM. The ends lost 8 bases at V and 6 bases at J; junction bases unmatched: 9. The CDR3 DNA sequence: TGTGCCAGCGTCGTCCCCGGGACAGGGGGCGAGCAGTACTTC. The encoded protein is CASVVPGTGGEQYF. Based on the CDR3 plus reference TRBV28 and TRBJ2-7, the full variable domain is DVKVTQSSRYLVKRTGEKVFLECVQDMDHENMFWYRQDPGLGLRLIYFSYDVKMKEKGDIPEGYSVSREKKERFSLILESASTNQTSMYLCASVVPGTGGEQYFGPGTRLTVT.

The chain links TRBV30 to TRBJ2-7; tentatively, D is TRBD2 (6 bases). Germline-derived CDR1 and CDR2 are GTSNPN and SVGIG (reference sequence). The length of the CDR3 is 11 residues. V was trimmed by 7 bases and J by 6 bases, leaving 13 bases between them. In DNA form, the CDR3 reads TGTGCCTTCGGACTAAATCGCGAGCAGTACTTC. This gives the protein CAFGLNREQYF.

The chain uses TRBV6-1 and TRBJ2-1; no firm D call. In germline, CDR1 is MNHNS, CDR2 SASEGT. CDR3 size: 11 residues. Trimming pared 11 bases from V and 9 bases from J, leaving 14 bases between. The CDR3 sequence is CAVSPASEQFF. The CDR3, as DNA: TGTGCCGTTAGCCCGGCATCTGAGCAGTTCTTC.

This clone was found a few times. This chain joins TRBV2 and TRBJ2-7; TRBD2 matches at 10 bases. The CDR3 contains 15 residues. V shed 5 bases and J 5 bases; nucleotides not matched to a gene: 9. The germline gives CDR1 SNHLY, CDR2 FYNNEI. CDR3 sequence: CASSPPSGRGDEQYF. CDR3 nucleotide sequence: TGTGCCAGCAGTCCCCCTAGCGGGAGAGGGGACGAGCAGTACTTC.

This clone occurred once. V is TRBV2 and J is TRBJ1-4, with a weak D call TRBD1 (5 bases). This CDR3 region has 15 residues. Between the trimmed V and J ends, which lost 8 bases and 7 bases, there was a span of 20 bases. Per germline, CDR1 SNHLY and CDR2 FYNNEI. The CDR3, as DNA: TGTGCCAGCGAAGGAGAGGCAGGGCAGGGTGAAAAACTGTTTTTT. It yields the protein CASEGEAGQGEKLFF.

The gene calls are TRBV28 and TRBJ1-5; 8 bases match TRBD1. CDR1 is MDHEN, CDR2 SYDVKM, per germline. The junction had 12 bases not matched to a gene; V was cut back by 2 bases and J by 6 bases. The CDR3 is 17 residues long. The CDR3 region is CASSLGGQGPVGQPQHF. The CDR3, as DNA: TGTGCCAGCAGTTTAGGTGGACAGGGACCGGTAGGTCAGCCCCAGCATTTT.

The rearrangement links TRBV2 to TRBJ2-5, with a tentative D call TRBD1 (6 bases). The CDR3 contains 13 residues. The V end was cut by 1 base, the J end by 12 bases, with 15 bases between. Germline CDR1 is SNHLY and CDR2 is FYNNEI. The CDR3 region is CASSEGGRGVEYF. As DNA, the CDR3 is TGTGCCAGCAGTGAAGGAGGCAGGGGTGTGGAGTACTTC.

The sample holds a few counts of this clone. This chain joins TRBV19 and TRBJ1-5; D not resolved. V lost 7 bases, J lost 3 bases, and 16 bases lay in between. The CDR3 spans 15 residues. Germline assignment: CDR1 LNHDA and CDR2 SQIVND (reference sequence). The CDR3 region has the DNA TGTGCCAGTAAGCGAGGGCACACCAACAATCAGCCCCAGCATTTT. Amino acid sequence: CASKRGHTNNQPQHF.

V and J are TRBV4-1 and TRBJ1-2, with 7 bases lining up with TRBD1. CDR3 length: 15 amino acids. In germline, CDR1 is MGHRA, CDR2 YSYEKL. V lost 4 bases to trimming and J lost 2 bases; unmatched junction nucleotides: 7. CDR3 DNA sequence: TGCGCCAGCAGCCCGAACAGGGGATGGAACTATGGCTACACCTTC. It yields the protein CASSPNRGWNYGYTF.

V is TRBV6-5 and J is TRBJ1-5; 8 positions match TRBD1. V gave up 4 bases and J gave up 1 base; unmatched junction bases: 6. CDR1 is MNHEY and CDR2 is SVGAGI in the germline V gene. The CDR3 has 16 residues. The CDR3 nucleotides are TGTGCCAGCAGTTCGAGGGGACAGGCGAGCAATCAGCCCCAGCATTTT. This encodes CASSSRGQASNQPQHF.

The chain combines TRBV6-4 with TRBJ2-1; 8 bases fit TRBD2. V dropped 0 bases and J dropped 6; count of bases not matched to a gene: 7. Germline-derived CDR1 and CDR2 are MRHNA and SNTAGT. The CDR3 contains 16 residues. CDR3 DNA: TGTGCCAGCAGTGACTCCGGCCTAGCGGGTGCCAATGAGCAGTTCTTC. It encodes CASSDSGLAGANEQFF.

The chain carries TRBV29-1 and TRBJ2-1, with TRBD1 matching over 7 bases. CDR3 size: 13 residues. Germline trimming cut 4 bases from V and 6 bases from J; bases unmatched to any gene: 6. CDR1 and CDR2 from the germline V gene are SQVTM and ANQGSEA. The CDR3 DNA reads TGCAGCGTTGGAGGGGGCGACCCCAATGAGCAGTTCTTC. This translates into CSVGGGDPNEQFF.